The 9 T cell receptor beta chains below come from one sample, sequenced in a study of T cells after posttransplantation cyclophosphamide. Cyclophosphamide on days +3 and +4 followed busulfan-fludarabine conditioning and a marrow graft. This table comes from immunoSEQ multiplex PCR, and its TCRdb copy is limited to in-frame clones, with some not included. Of around 3,900 clones listed, 75% to 85% are singletons. Sequencing used CD4+ T cells sorted from blood, obtained roughly 240 days after a stem cell transplant with posttransplant cyclophosphamide. All receptors come from a young adult male patient who received an allogeneic stem cell transplant from a related donor, was CMV-positive, and had no GVHD. Some T cells may have come from the graft donor.

This sequence joins TRBV5-1 and TRBJ1-2; possible D gene TRBD1, 6 bases. The CDR3 contains 12 residues. The germline CDR1 and CDR2 sequences are SGHRS and YFSETQ. V was cut by 2 bases and J by 4 bases, with 6 bases left in between. Here the CDR3 DNA reads TGCGCCAGCAGCTTAGGGGGCTATGGCTACACCTTC. Residues: CASSLGGYGYTF.

The DNA of the CDR3 is TGCAGTGCTAGAGATATCCATGAGCAGTTCTTC. It translates to CSARDIHEQFF. V is TRBV20-1 and J is TRBJ2-1; D is unclear. CDR3 length: 11 amino acids. Germline V gives CDR1 DFQATT, CDR2 SNEGSKA (reference sequence). V was shortened by 0 bases and J by 8 bases, with 5 bases between the two germline ends.

The chain links TRBV4-3 to TRBJ2-7; 9 bases align to TRBD1. The CDR3 has 15 residues. Germline values: CDR1 LGHNA, CDR2 YSLEER. With V trimmed by 3 bases and J by 2 bases, 5 bases remained unmatched. The CDR3 reads CASSQAQGAAYEQYF. CDR3 nucleotides: TGCGCCAGCAGCCAGGCACAGGGGGCGGCCTACGAGCAGTACTTC.

This clone came up a few times. This rearrangement joins TRBV6-5 to TRBJ1-6; TRBD1 might be the D (6 bases). CDR3 length equals 15 residues. Trimming shortened V by 7 bases and J by 7 bases, and 17 bases separated the two germline ends. CDR1 MNHEY and CDR2 SVGAGI come from the germline V gene. The CDR3 region is CASIQQGSDNSPLHF. CDR3 sequence (DNA): TGTGCCAGCATTCAACAGGGATCGGACAATTCACCCCTCCACTTT.

This chain links TRBV19 with TRBJ2-5; 7 bases are shared with TRBD1. With 6 bases clipped from V and 2 bases from J, the junction kept 9 bases outside the gene matches. There are 15 residues in the CDR3. In germline, CDR1 is LNHDA, CDR2 SQIVND (reference sequence). The CDR3, as DNA: TGTGCCAGTAGCGGGGCCGGGACAGCACAAGAGACCCAGTACTTC. Its translation: CASSGAGTAQETQYF.

The chain recombines TRBV15 with TRBJ2-1; 7 positions match TRBD2. Per the germline V gene, CDR1 is LNHNV and CDR2 is YYDKDF (reference sequence). CDR3 size: 15 residues. V shed 0 bases and J 3 bases; nucleotides not matched to a gene: 2. The chain's CDR3 is CATSRERGNYNEQFF. The DNA of the CDR3 is TGTGCCACCAGCAGAGAGCGGGGGAACTACAATGAGCAGTTCTTC.

This clone occurred a few times. V is TRBV6-6 and J is TRBJ1-2; D perhaps matches TRBD1 (5 bases). The CDR3 loop spans 14 amino acids. In germline, CDR1 is MNHNY, CDR2 SVGAGI (reference sequence). The V end was cut by 2 bases, the J end by 8 bases, with 15 bases between. CDR3 amino acids: CASSYPQGAEGYTF. In DNA form, the CDR3 reads TGTGCCAGCAGTTACCCCCAAGGGGCGGAGGGCTACACCTTC.

This rearrangement joins TRBV21-1 to TRBJ2-1; the D call TRBD2 from the table was never checked on the DNA. TRBV21-1 is noted as a pseudogene. The CDR3 extends over 17 amino acids. CDR3 in DNA: TGTGCCAACAGACTAGCGGGAGGTCCTAGCTCCTACAATGAGCAGTTCTTC. Encoded protein: CANRLAGGPSSYNEQFF.

This clone was detected only a few times. V is TRBV5-4 and J is TRBJ2-7; 10 bases line up with TRBD1. The CDR3 length is 14 residues. Germline lookup yields CDR1 SGHNT and CDR2 YYREEE (reference sequence). With V trimmed by 4 bases and J by 4 bases, 5 bases remained unmatched. CDR3 sequence: CASSAPGQGYEQYF. As DNA, the CDR3 is TGTGCCAGCAGCGCCCCGGGACAGGGGTACGAGCAGTACTTC.